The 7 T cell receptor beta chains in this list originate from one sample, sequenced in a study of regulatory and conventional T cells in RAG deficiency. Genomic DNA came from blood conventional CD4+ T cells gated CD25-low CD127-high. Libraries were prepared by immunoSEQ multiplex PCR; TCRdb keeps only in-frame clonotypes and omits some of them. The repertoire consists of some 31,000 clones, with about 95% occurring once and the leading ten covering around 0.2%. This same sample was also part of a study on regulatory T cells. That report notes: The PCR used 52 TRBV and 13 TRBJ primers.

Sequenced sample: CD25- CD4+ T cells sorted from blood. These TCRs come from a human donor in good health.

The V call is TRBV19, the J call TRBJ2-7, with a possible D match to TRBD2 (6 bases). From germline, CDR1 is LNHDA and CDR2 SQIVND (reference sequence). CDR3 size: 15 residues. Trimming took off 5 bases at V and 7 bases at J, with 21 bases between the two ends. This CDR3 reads CASSLRDSLTVEQYF. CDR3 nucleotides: TGTGCCAGTAGTCTCAGGGACTCCCTCACCGTGGAGCAGTACTTC.

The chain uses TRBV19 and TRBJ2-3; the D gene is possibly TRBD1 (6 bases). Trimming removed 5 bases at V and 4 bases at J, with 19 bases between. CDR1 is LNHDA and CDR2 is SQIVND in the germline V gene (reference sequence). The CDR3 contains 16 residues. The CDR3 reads CASSYGRTAPSDTQYF. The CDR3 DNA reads TGTGCCAGTAGTTATGGACGGACAGCCCCATCAGATACGCAGTATTTT.

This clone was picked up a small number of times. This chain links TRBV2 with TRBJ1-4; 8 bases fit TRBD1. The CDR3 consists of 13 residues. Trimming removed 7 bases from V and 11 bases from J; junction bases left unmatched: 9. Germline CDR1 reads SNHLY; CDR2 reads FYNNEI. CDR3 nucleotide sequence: TGTGCCAGCAAAGGACAGGGTGCAGAGAAACTGTTTTTT. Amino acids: CASKGQGAEKLFF.

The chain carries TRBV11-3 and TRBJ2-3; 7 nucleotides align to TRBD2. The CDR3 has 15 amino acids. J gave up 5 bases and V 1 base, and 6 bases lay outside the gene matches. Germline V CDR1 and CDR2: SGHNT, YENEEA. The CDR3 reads CASSLGSGGGDTQYF. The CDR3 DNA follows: TGTGCCAGCAGCTTAGGGTCCGGCGGGGGAGATACGCAGTATTTT.

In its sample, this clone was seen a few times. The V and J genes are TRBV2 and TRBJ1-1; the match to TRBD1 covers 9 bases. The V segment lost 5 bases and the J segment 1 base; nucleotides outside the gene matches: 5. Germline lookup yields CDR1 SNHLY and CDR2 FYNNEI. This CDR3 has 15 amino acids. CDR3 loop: CASSTETGGNTEAFF. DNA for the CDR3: TGTGCCAGCAGTACCGAGACAGGGGGGAACACTGAAGCTTTCTTT. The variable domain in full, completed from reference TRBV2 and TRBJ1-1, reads EPEVTQTPSHQVTQMGQEVILRCVPISNHLYFYWYRQILGQKVEFLVSFYNNEISEKSEIFDDQFSVERPDGSNFTLKIRSTKLEDSAMYFCASSTETGGNTEAFFGQGTRLTVV.

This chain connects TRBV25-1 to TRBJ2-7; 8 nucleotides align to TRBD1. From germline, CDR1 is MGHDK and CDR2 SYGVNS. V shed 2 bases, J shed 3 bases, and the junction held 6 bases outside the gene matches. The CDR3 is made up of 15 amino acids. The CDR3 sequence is CASSESGTGGYEQYF. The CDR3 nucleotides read TGTGCCAGCAGTGAAAGTGGTACAGGGGGCTACGAGCAGTACTTC.

CDR3 coding DNA: TGTGCCAGCAGCTTCGGGTATTCGGGCAATCAGCCCCAGCATTTT. Translation: CASSFGYSGNQPQHF. V gene TRBV7-9 combines with J gene TRBJ1-5, with unresolved D. The germline V and J ends were trimmed by 3 bases and 2 bases, with 11 bases remaining between them. The germline gives CDR1 SEHNR, CDR2 FQNEAQ (reference sequence). CDR3 length equals 15 residues.